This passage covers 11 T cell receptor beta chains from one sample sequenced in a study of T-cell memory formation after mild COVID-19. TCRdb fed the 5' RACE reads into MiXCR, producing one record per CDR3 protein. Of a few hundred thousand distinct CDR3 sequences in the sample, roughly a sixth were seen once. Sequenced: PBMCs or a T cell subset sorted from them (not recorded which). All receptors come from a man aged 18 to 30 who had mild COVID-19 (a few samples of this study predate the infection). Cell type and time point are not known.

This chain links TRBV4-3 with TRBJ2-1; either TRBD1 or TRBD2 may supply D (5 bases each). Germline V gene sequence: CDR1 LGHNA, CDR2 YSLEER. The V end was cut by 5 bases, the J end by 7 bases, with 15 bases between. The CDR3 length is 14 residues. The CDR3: CASSKGTVLNEQFF. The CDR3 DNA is TGCGCCAGCAGCAAAGGGACGGTTCTAAATGAGCAGTTCTTC.

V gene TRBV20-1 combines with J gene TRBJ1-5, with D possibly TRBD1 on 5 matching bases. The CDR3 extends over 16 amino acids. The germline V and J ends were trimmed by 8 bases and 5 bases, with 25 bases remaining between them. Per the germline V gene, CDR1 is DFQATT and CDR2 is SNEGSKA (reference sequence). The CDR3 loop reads CSTRIFVMGGDQPQHF. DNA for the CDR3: TGCAGTACAAGGATTTTCGTGATGGGGGGAGATCAGCCCCAGCATTTT.

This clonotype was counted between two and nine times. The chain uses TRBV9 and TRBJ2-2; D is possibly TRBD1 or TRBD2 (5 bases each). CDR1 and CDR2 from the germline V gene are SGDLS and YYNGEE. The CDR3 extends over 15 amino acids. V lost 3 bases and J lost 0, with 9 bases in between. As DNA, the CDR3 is TGTGCCAGCAGCGGAGGGGCAGCGAACACCGGGGAGCTGTTTTTT. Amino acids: CASSGGAANTGELFF.

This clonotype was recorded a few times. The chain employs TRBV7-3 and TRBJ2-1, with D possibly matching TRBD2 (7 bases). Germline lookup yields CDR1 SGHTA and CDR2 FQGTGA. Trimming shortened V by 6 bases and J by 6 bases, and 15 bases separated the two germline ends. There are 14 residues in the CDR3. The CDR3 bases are TGTGCCAGCAGTGAGGGGGGGAATGGCAATGAGCAGTTCTTC. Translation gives CASSEGGNGNEQFF.

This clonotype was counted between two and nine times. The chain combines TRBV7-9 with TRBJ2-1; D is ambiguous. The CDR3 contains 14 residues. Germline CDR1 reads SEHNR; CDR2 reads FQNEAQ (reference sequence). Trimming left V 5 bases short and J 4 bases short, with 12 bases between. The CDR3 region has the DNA TGTGCCAGCAGCCCTAGGGTGCCTTACAATGAGCAGTTCTTC. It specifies CASSPRVPYNEQFF. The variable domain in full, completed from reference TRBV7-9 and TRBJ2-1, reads DTGVSQNPRHKITKRGQNVTFRCDPISEHNRLYWYRQTLGQGPEFLTYFQNEAQLEKSRLLSDRFSAERPKGSFSTLEIQRTEQGDSAMYLCASSPRVPYNEQFFGPGTRLTVL.

CDR3 in DNA: TGTGCCAGCACCCAAGGAGGGGGGGGCTCCTACAATGAGCAGTTCTTC. Translating it yields CASTQGGGGSYNEQFF. The chain employs TRBV6-5 and TRBJ2-1, with a possible D match to TRBD2 (7 bases). Per germline, CDR1 MNHEY and CDR2 SVGAGI. The ends were cut back, 7 bases at V and 0 bases at J, with 16 bases in the middle. The CDR3 has 16 residues.

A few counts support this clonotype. The CDR3 sequence: CASSFPGSGELFF. In DNA form, the CDR3 reads TGTGCCAGCAGTTTTCCGGGATCAGGGGAGCTGTTTTTT. The V and J genes are TRBV12-3 or TRBV12-4 and TRBJ2-2; a weak D match, TRBD2 (5 bases). Trimming stripped 3 bases from V and 8 bases from J, with 10 bases between. There are 13 residues in the CDR3.

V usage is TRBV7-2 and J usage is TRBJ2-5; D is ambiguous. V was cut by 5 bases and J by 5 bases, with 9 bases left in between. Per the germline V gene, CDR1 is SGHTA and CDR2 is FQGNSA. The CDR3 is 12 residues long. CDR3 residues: CASSAGPETQYF. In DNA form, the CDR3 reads TGTGCCAGCAGCGCAGGTCCGGAGACCCAGTACTTC.

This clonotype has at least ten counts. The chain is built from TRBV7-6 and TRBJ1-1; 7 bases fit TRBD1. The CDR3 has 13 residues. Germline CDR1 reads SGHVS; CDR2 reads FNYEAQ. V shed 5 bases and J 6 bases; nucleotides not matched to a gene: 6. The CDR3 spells CASSANQGAEAFF. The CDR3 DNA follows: TGTGCCAGCAGCGCCAACCAGGGGGCTGAAGCTTTCTTT. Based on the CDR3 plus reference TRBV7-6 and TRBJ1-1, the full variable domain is GAGVSQSPRYKVTKRGQDVALRCDPISGHVSLYWYRQALGQGPEFLTYFNYEAQQDKSGLPNDRFSAERPEGSISTLTIQRTEQRDSAMYRCASSANQGAEAFFGQGTRLTVV.

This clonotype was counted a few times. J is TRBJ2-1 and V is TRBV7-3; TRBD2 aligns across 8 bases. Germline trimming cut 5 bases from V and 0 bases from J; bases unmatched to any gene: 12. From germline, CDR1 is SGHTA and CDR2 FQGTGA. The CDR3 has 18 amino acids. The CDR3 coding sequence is TGTGCCAGCAGCACGACTCCAGGTAGCGGGGTCTCCTACAATGAGCAGTTCTTC. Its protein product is CASSTTPGSGVSYNEQFF.

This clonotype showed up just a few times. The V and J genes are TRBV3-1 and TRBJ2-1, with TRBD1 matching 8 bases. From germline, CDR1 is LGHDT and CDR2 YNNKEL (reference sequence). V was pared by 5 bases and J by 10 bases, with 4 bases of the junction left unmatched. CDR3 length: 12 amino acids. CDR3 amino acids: CASSSGGREQFF. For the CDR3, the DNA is TGTGCCAGCAGCTCAGGGGGCCGGGAGCAGTTCTTC.